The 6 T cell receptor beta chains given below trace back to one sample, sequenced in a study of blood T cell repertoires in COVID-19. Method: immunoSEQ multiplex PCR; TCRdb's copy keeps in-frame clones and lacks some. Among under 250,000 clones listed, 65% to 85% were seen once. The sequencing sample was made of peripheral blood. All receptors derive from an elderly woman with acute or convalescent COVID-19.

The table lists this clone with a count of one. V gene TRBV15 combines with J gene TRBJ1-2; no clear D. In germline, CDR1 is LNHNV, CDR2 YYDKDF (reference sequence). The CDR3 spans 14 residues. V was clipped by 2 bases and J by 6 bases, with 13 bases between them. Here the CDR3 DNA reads TGTGCCACCAGCAGACCGGGCGGGGTGGATGGCTACACCTTC. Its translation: CATSRPGGVDGYTF.

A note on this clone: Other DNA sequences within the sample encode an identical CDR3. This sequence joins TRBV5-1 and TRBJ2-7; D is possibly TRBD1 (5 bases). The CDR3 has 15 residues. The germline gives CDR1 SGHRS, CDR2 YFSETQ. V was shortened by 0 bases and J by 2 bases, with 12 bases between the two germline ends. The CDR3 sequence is CASSLGGQGAYEQYF. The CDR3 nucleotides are TGCGCCAGCAGCTTGGGGGGTCAGGGTGCCTACGAGCAGTACTTC.

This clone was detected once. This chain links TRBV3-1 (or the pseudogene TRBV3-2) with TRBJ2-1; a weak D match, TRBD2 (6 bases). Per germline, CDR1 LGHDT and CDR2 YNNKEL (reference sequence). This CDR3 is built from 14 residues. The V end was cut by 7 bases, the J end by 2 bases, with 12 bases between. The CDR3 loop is CASKSGRTYNEQFF. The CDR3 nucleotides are TGTGCCAGCAAGAGCGGGCGGACCTACAATGAGCAGTTCTTC.

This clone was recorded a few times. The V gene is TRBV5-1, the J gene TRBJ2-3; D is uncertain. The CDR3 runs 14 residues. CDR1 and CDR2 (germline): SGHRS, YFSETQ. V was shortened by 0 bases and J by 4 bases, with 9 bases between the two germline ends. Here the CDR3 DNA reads TGCGCCAGCAGCTTGGCCGTTTTAGCAGATACGCAGTATTTT. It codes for CASSLAVLADTQYF.

CDR3 amino acids: CASNSGSNYEQYF. In nucleotides, the CDR3 is TGTGCCAGCAATAGCGGGAGTAACTACGAGCAGTACTTC. The chain recombines TRBV7-9 with TRBJ2-7; 9 bases agree with TRBD2. The CDR3 is made up of 13 amino acids. V lost 7 bases, J lost 3 bases, and 4 bases stayed unmatched. CDR1 is SEHNR and CDR2 is FQNEAQ in the germline V gene (reference sequence).

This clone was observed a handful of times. The CDR3 reads CASSLDDINPAYNEQFF. Written as DNA, the CDR3 is TGTGCCAGCAGCTTAGACGATATCAACCCAGCCTACAATGAGCAGTTCTTC. The gene calls are TRBV7-2 and TRBJ2-1; D not certain. Per germline, CDR1 SGHTA and CDR2 FQGNSA. The CDR3 runs to 17 residues. V was shortened by 1 base and J by 2 bases, with 15 bases between the two germline ends.